This is a list of T cell receptor beta chains from one sample in a study of cytomegalovirus exposure and HLA in healthy donors. The protocol was immunoSEQ multiplex PCR, while the TCRdb copy is restricted to in-frame clones and leaves out a portion. Among 100,000 to 150,000 clones listed, about 89% were seen once. Source material: PBMCs. These receptors were taken from a woman aged 18-29 years in good health and CMV-seronegative. Both conserved end residues are part of each CDR3. D genes are given only for firm matches. Where a row states a size, it is once, few, many or the class of an expanded clone; other rows omit it.

J | size | D | V | CDR3 | DNA
TRBJ1-5 | . | . | TRBV6-6 | CASSAQGGNQPQHF | TGTGCCAGCAGTGCACAGGGCGGTAATCAGCCCCAGCATTTT
TRBJ2-7 | few | . | TRBV11-3 | CASSTAAFWREQYF | TGTGCCAGCAGCACCGCGGCCTTCTGGCGCGAGCAGTACTTC
TRBJ2-7 | . | . | TRBV14 | CVSSQVESSGYEQYF | TGTGTCAGCAGCCAAGTTGAGAGCAGCGGGTACGAGCAGTACTTC
TRBJ2-7 | . | . | TRBV29-1 | CSARGGINYEQYF | TGCAGCGCCCGTGGCGGGATTAACTACGAGCAGTACTTC
TRBJ2-5 | . | . | TRBV5-6 | CASSLVLEAPTQETQYF | TGTGCCAGCAGCTTGGTGCTTGAGGCCCCCACCCAAGAGACCCAGTACTTC
TRBJ2-4 | few | TRBD2 | TRBV7-8 | CASSPREGKNIQYF | TGTGCCAGCAGCCCGCGGGAGGGCAAAAACATTCAGTACTTC
TRBJ2-2 | . | . | TRBV7-5 | CVRSRVHRTGRTGELFF | TGTGTCAGAAGCCGAGTACACCGGACAGGCCGGACCGGGGAGCTGTTTTTT
TRBJ2-5 | . | . | TRBV29-1 | CSVGARAGSIGQETQYF | TGCAGCGTTGGGGCCCGGGCGGGATCTATTGGCCAAGAGACCCAGTACTTC
TRBJ1-2 | . | TRBD1 | TRBV19 | CASSIGGDRMSYGYTF | TGTGCCAGTAGTATAGGGGGGGACAGGATGTCCTATGGCTACACCTTC
TRBJ1-2 | . | . | TRBV18 | CASSPDRYTGYTF | TGTGCCAGCTCACCCGACAGGTATACTGGCTACACCTTC
TRBJ1-4 | . | TRBD1 | TRBV5-6 | CASSWRRDRVGEKLFF | TGTGCCAGCAGCTGGCGCCGGGACAGGGTAGGAGAAAAACTGTTTTTT
TRBJ2-2 | . | TRBD2 | TRBV5-1 | CASSPDSGRLLAGELFF | TGCGCCAGCAGCCCTGATAGCGGGAGGTTGTTGGCCGGGGAGCTGTTTTTT
TRBJ2-7 | . | . | TRBV15 | CATSRWKGSYEQYF | TGTGCCACCAGCAGGTGGAAGGGGTCCTACGAGCAGTACTTC
TRBJ1-4 | . | . | TRBV2 | CASSLSGTNEKLFF | TGTGCCAGCAGCCTATCCGGGACTAATGAAAAACTGTTTTTT
TRBJ2-5 | . | . | TRBV2 | CASSLQETQYF | TGTGCCAGCAGCCTCCAAGAGACCCAGTACTTC
TRBJ1-1 | . | TRBD1 | TRBV11-3 | CASSSRQGQNTEAFF | TGTGCCAGCAGCTCCAGACAGGGACAGAACACTGAAGCTTTCTTT
TRBJ1-2 | . | TRBD1 | TRBV4-1 | CASSHLTGGDYGYTF | TGCGCCAGCAGCCATCTGACAGGGGGGGACTATGGCTACACCTTC
TRBJ2-7 | . | TRBD2 | TRBV9 | CASSVTSGSYEQYF | TGTGCCAGCAGCGTAACTAGCGGGAGCTACGAGCAGTACTTC